The 14 T cell receptor beta chains below come from one sample, sequenced in a study of cytomegalovirus exposure and HLA in healthy donors (dated by TCRdb to about 2017). Library method: the immunoSEQ multiplex PCR assay. In TCRdb, the immuneACCESS table is reduced to in-frame sequences with V and J assigned. These tables do not hold every clone; where another copy was compared, an unresolved V gene accounts for under half, and the others remain unexplained. Here the sample has around 250,000 clones; around 90% occur a single time. The ten largest make up under 0.4% of the sample. The sequenced sample consisted of PBMCs. Receptors were obtained from a young woman in good health and CMV-seronegative.

The genes are TRBV9 and TRBJ1-3; TRBD1 matches 8 bases. This CDR3 spans 15 amino acids. V was clipped by 0 bases and J by 8 bases; unmatched bases: 7. In germline, CDR1 is SGDLS, CDR2 YYNGEE. The CDR3, as DNA: TGTGCCAGCAGCGTAGTGGCAGGGGGCGAAGACACCATATATTTT. Its protein product is CASSVVAGGEDTIYF. The full variable domain, in which reference TRBV9 and TRBJ1-3 provide the parts outside the CDR3, is DSGVTQTPKHLITATGQRVTLRCSPRSGDLSVYWYQQSLDQGLQFLIQYYNGEERAKGNILERFSAQQFPDLHSELNLSSLELGDSALYFCASSVVAGGEDTIYFGEGSWLTVV.

CDR3 nucleotide sequence: TGTGCCAGCAGCCTACTGGGGGGGAGCTCCTACAATGAGCAGTTCTTC. This gives the protein CASSLLGGSSYNEQFF. The chain couples TRBV11-2 to TRBJ2-1, with 7 bases fitting TRBD2. Looked up from germline, CDR1 is SGHAT and CDR2 is FQNNGV. V was pared by 5 bases and J by 0 bases, with 7 bases of the junction left unmatched. The CDR3 extends over 16 amino acids. The full variable domain, in which reference TRBV11-2 and TRBJ2-1 provide the parts outside the CDR3, is EAGVAQSPRYKIIEKRQSVAFWCNPISGHATLYWYQQILGQGPKLLIQFQNNGVVDDSQLPKDRFSAERLKGVDSTLKIQPAKLEDSAVYLCASSLLGGSSYNEQFFGPGTRLTVL.

This chain links TRBV5-1 with TRBJ1-3; D unresolved. Germline V gene lookup returns CDR1 SGHRS and CDR2 YFSETQ. This CDR3 has 14 amino acids. Trimming stripped 3 bases from V and 0 bases from J, with 7 bases between. CDR3 amino acids: CASSSDTSGNTIYF. The CDR3 nucleotides read TGCGCCAGCAGCTCTGACACCTCTGGAAACACCATATATTTT. Full variable domain (outside the CDR3, taken from reference TRBV5-1 and TRBJ1-3): KAGVTQTPRYLIKTRGQQVTLSCSPISGHRSVSWYQQTPGQGLQFLFEYFSETQRNKGNFPGRFSGRQFSNSRSEMNVSTLELGDSALYLCASSSDTSGNTIYFGEGSWLTVV.

CDR3 DNA sequence: TGCGCCAGCAGCTTGGCCGGGGCAGGGGCCTACAAGAACACTGAAGCTTTCTTT. Translation gives CASSLAGAGAYKNTEAFF. This chain joins TRBV5-1 and TRBJ1-1; maybe TRBD1 (6 bases). Between the trimmed V and J ends, which lost 0 bases and 1 base, there was a span of 19 bases. Germline loops: CDR1 SGHRS, CDR2 YFSETQ. CDR3 length equals 18 residues.

The chain recombines TRBV11-2 with TRBJ2-1; TRBD2 matches at 13 bases. Germline V gene sequence: CDR1 SGHAT, CDR2 FQNNGV. The CDR3 extends over 16 amino acids. The V segment lost 4 bases and the J segment 6 bases; nucleotides outside the gene matches: 6. The CDR3 DNA sequence: TGTGCCAGCAGCTGGAAACTAGCGGGGGGGAGCAATGAGCAGTTCTTC. Translation gives CASSWKLAGGSNEQFF.

The chain couples TRBV10-3 to TRBJ1-2; D is perhaps TRBD1 (6 bases). Germline CDR1 ENHRY, CDR2 SYGVKD. V dropped 4 bases and J dropped 4 bases, with 7 bases sitting between them. CDR3 length: 12 amino acids. The CDR3 reads CAISVDSYGYTF. The CDR3 coding sequence is TGTGCCATCAGTGTGGACAGCTATGGCTACACCTTC.

The CDR3 DNA reads TGTGCTTCTGACCAGGGCGCAACAGGAAACACCATATATTTT. Its translation is CASDQGATGNTIYF. The chain links TRBV28 to TRBJ1-3; TRBD1 might be the D (5 bases). The germline V gene encodes CDR1 MDHEN and CDR2 SYDVKM. CDR3 length equals 14 residues.

The chain recombines TRBV7-9 with TRBJ2-3; no definite D call. The CDR3 extends over 13 amino acids. Germline assignment: CDR1 SEHNR and CDR2 FQNEAQ (reference sequence). V gave up 4 bases and J gave up 1 base, with 6 bases separating them. The CDR3 region is CASSSGGTDTQYF. CDR3 nucleotide sequence: TGTGCCAGCAGCTCCGGAGGCACAGATACGCAGTATTTT.

This chain links TRBV5-4 with TRBJ2-2, with D hard to call. The germline V and J ends were trimmed by 0 bases and 4 bases, with 4 bases remaining between them. The V gene's germline CDR1 is SGHNT and CDR2 YYREEE (reference sequence). The CDR3 has 13 amino acids. CDR3 nucleotide sequence: TGTGCCAGCAGCTTGGTCGGCACCGGGGAGCTGTTTTTT. Translated: CASSLVGTGELFF.

The rearrangement links TRBV5-4 to TRBJ2-5; 8 bases are a match to TRBD1. Losses at the gene ends were 4 bases for V and 1 base for J; bases not matched to a gene: 0. This CDR3 has 13 residues. From germline, CDR1 is SGHNT and CDR2 YYREEE (reference sequence). CDR3 region: CASSTGGQETQYF. The CDR3 bases are TGTGCCAGCAGCACAGGGGGCCAAGAGACCCAGTACTTC. Looking up the rest from reference TRBV5-4 and TRBJ2-5 gives the full variable domain: ETGVTQSPTHLIKTRGQQVTLRCSSQSGHNTVSWYQQALGQGPQFIFQYYREEENGRGNFPPRFSGLQFPNYSSELNVNALELDDSALYLCASSTGGQETQYFGPGTRLLVL.

The chain carries TRBV14 and TRBJ2-5, with TRBD2 matching 8 bases. CDR3 length: 14 amino acids. Germline CDR1 reads SGHDN; CDR2 reads FVKESK. After removal of 1 base from V and 7 bases from J, the junction contained 5 bases not matched to a gene. The CDR3 sequence: CASSQAGGRGTQYF. DNA for the CDR3: TGTGCCAGCAGCCAAGCGGGGGGGCGTGGGACCCAGTACTTC.

The rearrangement joins TRBV28 to TRBJ2-1; 8 bases map to TRBD2. The CDR3 totals 17 residues. V lost 6 bases to trimming and J lost 0 bases; unmatched junction nucleotides: 10. In germline, CDR1 is MDHEN, CDR2 SYDVKM. The CDR3 reads CASSPRTSGSSYNEQFF. The CDR3 DNA reads as TGTGCCAGCAGCCCTCGAACCAGCGGGAGCTCCTACAATGAGCAGTTCTTC. Combining the CDR3 with reference TRBV28 and TRBJ2-1 gives the whole variable domain DVKVTQSSRYLVKRTGEKVFLECVQDMDHENMFWYRQDPGLGLRLIYFSYDVKMKEKGDIPEGYSVSREKKERFSLILESASTNQTSMYLCASSPRTSGSSYNEQFFGPGTRLTVL.

The chain links TRBV19 to TRBJ2-7, with D possibly matching TRBD1 (7 bases). This CDR3 contains 13 residues. Germline assignment: CDR1 LNHDA and CDR2 SQIVND (reference sequence). Trimming cost V 5 bases and J 4 bases, with 12 bases left between them. CDR3 sequence: CASSAQGGYEQYV. The CDR3 DNA sequence: TGTGCCAGTAGTGCTCAGGGGGGTTACGAGCAGTACGTC.

The gene calls are TRBV7-3 and TRBJ1-1; D is undetermined. V was clipped by 1 base and J by 8 bases, with 23 bases between them. Per the germline V gene, CDR1 is SGHTA and CDR2 is FQGTGA. The CDR3 consists of 17 residues. For the CDR3, the DNA is TGTGCCAGCAGCTTAAGCGGCGGACCACTAGGGTCCAGCGAAGCTTTCTTT. This encodes CASSLSGGPLGSSEAFF.